The TCR beta chain under discussion was sequenced for a study of multiple sclerosis patients with progressive multifocal leukoencephalopathy. Notes on the study in general: Before and during natalizumab, the clones expanded at PML already existed. Preferential TRBV-TRBJ pairings or common gene usage were not detected at PML.

As concerns this clone: Its matching antigen is unknown.

As to time point: approximately 12 months of natalizumab therapy. Longitudinal control samples came from natalizumab-treated multiple sclerosis patients without PML. Each PCR contained spiked synthetic TR CDR3 controls spanning every V-J pairing. TCRdb keeps only in-frame clones here, not all; method: immunoSEQ multiplex PCR. Of some 25,000 clones listed, 91% are singletons. V was trimmed by 6 bases and J by 4 bases, leaving 12 bases between them. This CDR3 is built from 13 residues. Germline loops: CDR1 MNHNY, CDR2 SVGAGI (reference sequence). The V gene is TRBV6-6, the J gene TRBJ1-1; the D gene is possibly TRBD1 (5 bases). Material: PBMCs, obtained from a patient treated with natalizumab. This TCR was sampled from a man aged 25-40 years with multiple sclerosis. The CDR3, as DNA: TGTGCCAGCAGCCGGCAGGGCGGCACTGAAGCTTTCTTT. It encodes CASSRQGGTEAFF.